This T cell receptor (beta chain) was identified in a study of shared clonotypes between healthy human individuals. About the study: Three plates each covered CD4 naive and memory; CD8 naive two, CD8 memory one.

This clone was detected only a few times. Sequenced by immunoSEQ multiplex PCR; TCRdb stores in-frame clones only, minus some. The sample consists of over a million clones, roughly 70% of them appearing once. The CDR3 covers 13 residues. The V end was cut by 2 bases, the J end by 7 bases, with 6 bases between. Germline CDR1 and CDR2: MGHDK and SYGVNS. This chain connects TRBV25-1 to TRBJ1-6, with D uncertain. This sequence originates from a man aged 18-30 years in good health. Sequencing was done on a sample of memory CD4+ T cells sorted from blood. The sample's subset: CD45RA-negative fraction. The CDR3 DNA sequence: TGTGCCAGCAGTGAAGCGGGGAATTCACCCCTCCACTTT. Protein: CASSEAGNSPLHF. Based on the CDR3 plus reference TRBV25-1 and TRBJ1-6, the full variable domain is EADIYQTPRYLVIGTGKKITLECSQTMGHDKMYWYQQDPGMELHLIHYSYGVNSTEKGDLSSESTVSRIRTEHFPLTLESARPSHTSQYLCASSEAGNSPLHFGNGTRLTVT.